The 10 T cell receptor beta chains in this list originate from one sample, sequenced in a study of shared clonotypes between healthy human individuals. The method was immunoSEQ multiplex PCR; TCRdb's version includes in-frame clones alone and lacks a portion of them. This sample has over a million clones, with about 84% found just once. Sequenced sample: memory CD4+ T cells from PBMCs. Stated subset: CD45RA-negative fraction. These receptors were taken from a man younger than 35 in good health. Some clones in this sample may be carry-over from other donors' samples.

The chain couples TRBV28 to TRBJ2-1, with 10 bases aligning to TRBD1. V was pared by 4 bases and J by 13 bases, with 10 bases of the junction left unmatched. Germline V gene lookup returns CDR1 MDHEN and CDR2 SYDVKM. CDR3 length: 14 residues. In nucleotides, the CDR3 is TGTGCCAGCAGTTCCGGACAGGGGGTGGAGAATCAGTTCTTC. Translated, it gives CASSSGQGVENQFF.

This chain links TRBV28 with TRBJ1-3, with no clear D. V lost 5 bases and J 4 bases, leaving 15 bases between the germline ends. From germline, CDR1 is MDHEN and CDR2 SYDVKM. The CDR3 spans 15 residues. DNA for the CDR3: TGTGCCAGCAGTGTCCTTGGACCGAGGGGAAACACCATATATTTT. Translated: CASSVLGPRGNTIYF.

This rearrangement joins TRBV21-1 to TRBJ2-2; the D call TRBD1 from the table was never checked on the DNA. TRBV21-1 is a pseudogene segment. This CDR3 has 17 amino acids. The CDR3 sequence is CASSKDLRGWDTGELFF. DNA of the CDR3: TGTGCCAGCAGCAAAGATTTGAGGGGGTGGGACACCGGGGAGCTGTTTTTT.

This chain connects TRBV29-1 to TRBJ2-6, with a weak D call TRBD1 (6 bases). CDR1 and CDR2 from the germline V gene are SQVTM and ANQGSEA. The V end lost 3 bases, the J end lost 0 bases, and 6 bases lay between the germline ends. The CDR3 runs to 14 residues. The CDR3 nucleotides are TGCAGCGTTGAGGACAGCTCTGGGGCCAACGTCCTGACTTTC. This sequence encodes CSVEDSSGANVLTF.

The genes are TRBV6-5 and TRBJ2-5; D gene ambiguous. Germline values: CDR1 MNHEY, CDR2 SVGAGI. The CDR3 extends over 11 amino acids. Deletions cut 6 bases from V and 7 bases from J, with 9 bases between. CDR3 sequence: CASRMHGTQYF. DNA of the CDR3: TGTGCCAGCAGGATGCATGGGACCCAGTACTTC.

This clone was seen a few times. The chain recombines TRBV6-6 with TRBJ2-4; 8 nucleotides line up with TRBD2. With 6 bases clipped from V and 5 bases from J, the junction kept 3 bases outside the gene matches. The CDR3 sequence is 13 residues long. Per germline, CDR1 MNHNY and CDR2 SVGAGI (reference sequence). CDR3 bases: TGTGCCAGCAGCCGGGGGGGGGAAAACATTCAGTACTTC. This codes for CASSRGGENIQYF.

This clone has a handful of counts. The CDR3 reads CASSLAGNMNTEAFF. In nucleotides, the CDR3 is TGTGCCAGCAGCTTGGCAGGAAACATGAACACTGAAGCTTTCTTT. The chain recombines TRBV5-5 with TRBJ1-1; D unclear. The germline CDR1 and CDR2 sequences are SGHKS and YYEKEE (reference sequence). This CDR3 contains 15 residues. The ends were cut back, 0 bases at V and 0 bases at J, with 9 bases in the middle.

The V call is TRBV6-1, the J call TRBJ1-1, with D unresolved. The germline V and J ends were trimmed by 3 bases and 4 bases, with 9 bases remaining between them. Germline V gene lookup returns CDR1 MNHNS and CDR2 SASEGT. The CDR3 sequence is 13 residues long. CDR3: CASSDRTRTEAFF. Here the CDR3 DNA reads TGTGCCAGCAGTGATAGGACCCGCACTGAAGCTTTCTTT.

The chain employs TRBV5-8 and TRBJ2-2; D gene uncertain. Per the germline V gene, CDR1 is SGHTS and CDR2 is YDEGEE. The V end was cut by 4 bases, the J end by 13 bases, with 14 bases between. The CDR3 contains 12 residues. The DNA of the CDR3 is TGTGCCAGCAGCCTCCGGTTCGCCTGGCTGTTTTTT. This gives the protein CASSLRFAWLFF.

The chain employs TRBV11-3 and TRBJ2-3; D gene uncertain. Trimming removed 3 bases at V and 3 bases at J, with 7 bases between. Germline lookup yields CDR1 SGHNT and CDR2 YENEEA. The CDR3 spans 13 residues. CDR3 sequence: CASSFRETDTQYF. The CDR3, as DNA: TGTGCCAGCAGCTTTCGTGAGACAGATACGCAGTATTTT.